What follows is one T cell receptor beta chain and its context. The antigen is not known. Germline CDR1 LGHDT, CDR2 YNNKEL (reference sequence). The CDR3 has 15 amino acids. V lost 3 bases and J lost 4, with 15 bases in between. This specimen comes from a study of T cells in Graves' hyperthyroidism and ophthalmopathy. Study information: It was at initial diagnosis, before any treatment, that peripheral blood was collected. Study-wide results and limits: From stable hyperthyroidism, ophthalmopathy was separated by a 13 V-J model. Most clonotypes that expanded in the thyroid above 0.001 also showed up in blood. Ophthalmopathy onset followed model prediction by a median approximately seven months.

Researchers amplified the TCR beta CDR3 regions from RNA transcripts. With the HTBI primer set, the TCR CDR3 went through a first round of RT-PCR. Each CDR3 protein gets one entry after TCRdb re-called the multiplex PCR reads with MiXCR. The sample gives 300,000 or so distinct CDR3 sequences, about 21% of which show up once; less than 65% is in the top ten. The sample consisted of blood. This receptor was obtained from a woman between 45 and 60 years old with Graves' hyperthyroidism. The chain couples TRBV3-1 to TRBJ1-2, with D possibly TRBD1 on 6 matching bases. The DNA of the CDR3 is TGTGCCAGCAGCCAGAGGGGGGGGGCCGTCTATGGCTACACCTTC. This translates into CASSQRGGAVYGYTF. Using reference TRBV3-1 and TRBJ1-2 for the parts outside the CDR3, the full variable domain is DTAVSQTPKYLVTQMGNDKSIKCEQNLGHDTMYWYKQDSKKFLKIMFSYNNKELIINETVPNRFSPKSPDKAHLNLHINSLELGDSAVYFCASSQRGGAVYGYTFGSGTRLTVV.